These 27 T cell receptor beta chains share one sample of origin, sequenced in a study of blood T cell repertoires in COVID-19. Some clones are missing from TCRdb's copy, which holds only in-frame ones; the method was immunoSEQ multiplex PCR. The data show about 260,000 clones, about 89% seen once. Specimen: peripheral blood. These receptors were taken from a woman in her 40s who had recovered from COVID-19.

This rearrangement joins TRBV5-1 to TRBJ1-2; the match to TRBD1 covers 8 bases. The ends lost 0 bases at V and 7 bases at J; junction bases unmatched: 8. This CDR3 contains 15 residues. From germline, CDR1 is SGHRS and CDR2 YFSETQ. For the CDR3, the DNA is TGCGCCAGCAGCTTGGTGGCAGGGGGCGGTCGTGGCTACACCTTC. Amino acid sequence: CASSLVAGGGRGYTF.

The chain uses TRBV5-1 and TRBJ2-2, with TRBD2 matching 7 bases. The CDR3 spans 16 residues. V lost 4 bases and J lost 1; bases outside the gene matches: 7. Looked up from germline, CDR1 is SGHRS and CDR2 is YFSETQ. The CDR3, as DNA: TGCGCCAGCAGCCCTAACGTAGCGGGGAACACCGGGGAGCTGTTTTTT. Its protein product is CASSPNVAGNTGELFF.

The chain carries TRBV30 and TRBJ1-2; D uncertain. This CDR3 has 13 amino acids. Germline V gene sequence: CDR1 GTSNPN, CDR2 SVGIG (reference sequence). Trimming cost V 2 bases and J 8 bases, with 15 bases left between them. The CDR3 nucleotides read TGTGCCTGGAGTATCTCCAGACACCAGGGCTACACCTTC. Protein sequence: CAWSISRHQGYTF.

The chain uses TRBV5-1 and TRBJ2-5, with TRBD2 identical over 9 bases. From germline, CDR1 is SGHRS and CDR2 YFSETQ. The CDR3 is 14 amino acids. The ends lost 4 bases at V and 4 bases at J; junction bases unmatched: 5. CDR3 sequence (DNA): TGCGCCAGCAGCCCCGGACTAGCGCCAGAGACCCAGTACTTC. Amino acid sequence: CASSPGLAPETQYF.

This rearrangement joins TRBV19 to TRBJ1-1; tentatively, D is TRBD1 (5 bases). The CDR3 contains 15 residues. CDR1 is LNHDA, CDR2 SQIVND, per germline (reference sequence). Trimming stripped 3 bases from V and 5 bases from J, with 16 bases between. The CDR3 loop reads CASSMGPGRGTEAFF. The DNA for the CDR3 is TGTGCCAGTAGTATGGGGCCAGGGCGGGGGACTGAAGCTTTCTTT.

The V and J genes are TRBV15 and TRBJ1-1; the D gene is possibly TRBD1 (5 bases). The V gene lost 3 bases and the J gene lost 3 bases, with 17 bases spanning the gap. This CDR3 comprises 16 residues. Per germline, CDR1 LNHNV and CDR2 YYDKDF (reference sequence). The CDR3 reads CATSRGGSSDYTEAFF. The CDR3 nucleotides are TGTGCCACCAGCAGGGGGGGATCGTCGGACTACACTGAAGCTTTCTTT.

This sequence joins TRBV29-1 and TRBJ1-4; 10 bases fit TRBD1. Trimming at V came to 7 bases and at J to 7 bases, leaving 6 bases not matched to a gene. Germline CDR1 is SQVTM and CDR2 is ANQGSEA. The CDR3 is 13 residues long. CDR3 loop: CSAADRGGEKLFF. DNA of the CDR3: TGCAGCGCCGCGGACAGGGGGGGTGAAAAACTGTTTTTT.

The V gene is TRBV7-9, the J gene TRBJ2-2, with D possibly being TRBD1 (5 bases). The V gene lost 0 bases and the J gene lost 0 bases, with 8 bases spanning the gap. CDR3 length: 16 residues. The V gene's germline CDR1 is SEHNR and CDR2 FQNEAQ (reference sequence). CDR3 residues: CASSLAQGPNTGELFF. In DNA, the CDR3 is TGTGCCAGCAGCTTAGCTCAGGGTCCGAACACCGGGGAGCTGTTTTTT.

The CDR3 DNA reads as TGTGCCAGCTCACCACCAGGTGGGGGGGCCATGGAGACCCAGTACTTC. This gives the protein CASSPPGGGAMETQYF. J is TRBJ2-5 and V is TRBV18, with D perhaps TRBD2 (7 bases). Germline loops: CDR1 KGHSH, CDR2 LQKENI. This CDR3 has 16 residues. The germline V and J ends were trimmed by 0 bases and 5 bases, with 16 bases remaining between them.

This chain connects TRBV2 to TRBJ1-6; D uncertain. The CDR3 spans 12 residues. From germline, CDR1 is SNHLY and CDR2 FYNNEI. The V end lost 2 bases, the J end lost 8 bases, and 4 bases lay between the germline ends. CDR3 sequence: CASSESDSPLHF. The CDR3 DNA reads TGTGCCAGCAGTGAATCGGATTCACCCCTCCACTTT.

CDR3 sequence reads: CASSRDSFNQPQHF. For the CDR3, the DNA is TGCGCCAGCAGCCGGGACAGCTTTAATCAGCCCCAGCATTTT. The chain carries TRBV4-1 and TRBJ1-5; 7 bases match TRBD1. The CDR3 totals 14 residues. Germline V CDR1 and CDR2: MGHRA, YSYEKL. J gave up 4 bases and V 4 bases, and 4 bases lay outside the gene matches.

The J gene is TRBJ1-1, the V gene TRBV7-8; D gene ambiguous. V was shortened by 7 bases and J by 2 bases, with 11 bases between the two germline ends. CDR1 SGHVS and CDR2 FQNEAQ come from the germline V gene. The CDR3 totals 13 residues. The CDR3 sequence: CASKAGPNTEAFF. The CDR3 DNA follows: TGTGCCAGCAAAGCAGGCCCTAACACTGAAGCTTTCTTT.

This clone has just a few counts. The sample has other DNA sequences that encode this CDR3 too. The chain carries TRBV5-6 and TRBJ1-5; TRBD1 matches at 8 bases. Germline V gives CDR1 SGHDT, CDR2 YYEEEE. CDR3 length equals 16 residues. The V segment lost 2 bases and the J segment 4 bases; nucleotides outside the gene matches: 8. The CDR3 DNA reads TGTGCCAGCAGCTTAGGCGCAGGGGGCGGGAATCAGCCCCAGCATTTT. Translating gives CASSLGAGGGNQPQHF. Complete variable domain (other parts from reference TRBV5-6 and TRBJ1-5): DAGVTQSPTHLIKTRGQQVTLRCSPKSGHDTVSWYQQALGQGPQFIFQYYEEEERQRGNFPDRFSGHQFPNYSSELNVNALLLGDSALYLCASSLGAGGGNQPQHFGDGTRLSIL.

This clone has a handful of counts. The V call is TRBV7-8, the J call TRBJ1-2; 8 positions match TRBD1. Germline V gene lookup returns CDR1 SGHVS and CDR2 FQNEAQ. This CDR3 is 17 amino acids long. After removal of 5 bases from V and 7 bases from J, the junction contained 18 bases not matched to a gene. As DNA, the CDR3 is TGTGCCAGCAGCCCTACTCGGGGACAGGCTGAGTCTGGTGGCTACACCTTC. Its protein is CASSPTRGQAESGGYTF.

The genes are TRBV30 and TRBJ1-1, with 8 positions matching TRBD1. This CDR3 spans 12 amino acids. With V trimmed by 7 bases and J by 3 bases, 4 bases remained unmatched. Germline loops: CDR1 GTSNPN, CDR2 SVGIG (reference sequence). The CDR3 is CASDRDYTEAFF. The DNA of the CDR3 is TGTGCCTCGGACAGGGATTACACTGAAGCTTTCTTT.

The CDR3 nucleotides are TGTGCCAGCAGCTTTAGCGGTCCAATCGAGGACGGCACTTCACCCCTCCACTTT. The encoded protein is CASSFSGPIEDGTSPLHF. The chain employs TRBV11-2 and TRBJ1-6; D is ambiguous. The V gene's germline CDR1 is SGHAT and CDR2 FQNNGV. This CDR3 is 18 amino acids long. Trimming removed 3 bases at V and 9 bases at J, with 24 bases between.

The gene calls are TRBV7-3 and TRBJ2-3, with 14 bases identical to TRBD2. Unmatched junction bases numbered 5, after V lost 0 bases and J lost 6 bases. Germline V gene sequence: CDR1 SGHTA, CDR2 FQGTGA. The CDR3 loop spans 17 amino acids. This chain's CDR3 is CASSLTGLAGASDTQYF. CDR3 DNA: TGTGCCAGCAGCTTAACGGGACTAGCGGGGGCTTCGGATACGCAGTATTTT.

CDR3 bases: TGTGCCAGCTCCCCCCAGGGGGGTAATAGGTACCTGAACACTGAAGCTTTCTTT. Translating it yields CASSPQGGNRYLNTEAFF. The chain employs TRBV18 and TRBJ1-1; 7 nucleotides align to TRBD1. CDR3 length equals 18 residues. Germline V CDR1 and CDR2: KGHSH, LQKENI. V trimming: 6 bases; J trimming: 0 bases; junction bases outside the gene matches: 16.

The V call is TRBV30, the J call TRBJ1-5; perhaps TRBD1 as D (6 bases). The CDR3 has 17 residues. The V end was cut by 6 bases, the J end by 0 bases, with 21 bases between. Germline V gene data show CDR1 as GTSNPN and CDR2 as SVGIG (reference sequence). CDR3 nucleotides: TGTGCCTGTACCTCGGGACAACTTTCCAATAGCAATCAGCCCCAGCATTTT. Translated, it gives CACTSGQLSNSNQPQHF.

V gene TRBV27 combines with J gene TRBJ2-1; TRBD2 matches 7 bases. V shed 3 bases, J shed 10 bases, and the junction held 12 bases outside the gene matches. CDR1 MNHEY and CDR2 SMNVEV come from the germline V gene (reference sequence). The CDR3 extends over 15 amino acids. The CDR3 is CASSFAGVPRGEQFF. The CDR3 DNA reads as TGTGCCAGCAGTTTTGCGGGGGTCCCTCGGGGGGAGCAGTTCTTC.

The table lists this clone with a few counts. The J gene is TRBJ1-1, the V gene TRBV19; 7 bases line up with TRBD1. CDR1 is LNHDA, CDR2 SQIVND, per germline (reference sequence). This CDR3 contains 14 residues. The J segment lost 4 bases and the V segment lost 7 bases, leaving 9 bases of the junction unmatched. CDR3 in amino acids: CASTLDRAATEAFF. The CDR3, as DNA: TGTGCCAGTACCCTAGACAGGGCGGCCACTGAAGCTTTCTTT.

This clone came up once. The chain joins TRBV29-1 to TRBJ1-1; D might be TRBD1 (5 bases). Germline CDR1 SQVTM, CDR2 ANQGSEA. With 2 bases removed from V and 0 bases from J, the gap between germline ends came to 7 bases. The CDR3 is made up of 13 amino acids. CDR3 sequence reads: CSVERQLNTEAFF. In nucleotides, the CDR3 is TGCAGCGTTGAACGACAGCTGAACACTGAAGCTTTCTTT.

V gene TRBV5-1 combines with J gene TRBJ2-1, with D perhaps matching TRBD2 (6 bases). V lost 0 bases and J lost 4, with 11 bases in between. The germline V gene has CDR1 SGHRS and CDR2 YFSETQ. The CDR3 totals 15 residues. The CDR3 loop reads CASSLGGGNYNEQFF. The CDR3 bases are TGCGCCAGCAGCTTGGGTGGGGGGAATTACAATGAGCAGTTCTTC.

V gene TRBV19 combines with J gene TRBJ2-1; D unclear. Germline values: CDR1 LNHDA, CDR2 SQIVND (reference sequence). Trimming left V 5 bases short and J 3 bases short, with 8 bases between. The CDR3 covers 13 residues. CDR3 DNA sequence: TGTGCCAGTAGTCCGCCGAGCTACAATGAGCAGTTCTTC. It is translated as CASSPPSYNEQFF. Together with reference TRBV19 and TRBJ2-1, the CDR3 gives the full variable domain: DGGITQSPKYLFRKEGQNVTLSCEQNLNHDAMYWYRQDPGQGLRLIYYSQIVNDFQKGDIAEGYSVSREKKESFPLTVTSAQKNPTAFYLCASSPPSYNEQFFGPGTRLTVL.

This clone was counted only a few times. The gene calls are TRBV6-6 and TRBJ1-2; a weak D match, TRBD1 (5 bases). The CDR3 is 13 residues long. The germline gives CDR1 MNHNY, CDR2 SVGAGI (reference sequence). The V gene lost 2 bases and the J gene lost 4 bases, with 8 bases spanning the gap. For the CDR3, the DNA is TGTGCCAGCAGTTACGGCGGGGGCTATGGCTACACCTTC. Its translation: CASSYGGGYGYTF.

The chain recombines TRBV18 with TRBJ1-2; 12 bases fit TRBD1. Germline CDR1 is KGHSH and CDR2 is LQKENI. Germline trimming cut 3 bases from V and 7 bases from J; bases unmatched to any gene: 3. This CDR3 is 14 amino acids long. The CDR3, as DNA: TGTGCCAGCTCACCGGGACAGGGGGCTTCTGGCTACACCTTC. This sequence encodes CASSPGQGASGYTF.

The rearrangement links TRBV12-3 or TRBV12-4 to TRBJ1-1; TRBD1 matches 9 bases. This CDR3 spans 13 amino acids. The V and J ends lost 5 bases and 9 bases, in that order; junction bases with no gene match: 7. The DNA of the CDR3 is TGTGCCAGCAGTACAAACAGGGGGCTGAAAGCTTTCTTT. This gives the protein CASSTNRGLKAFF.